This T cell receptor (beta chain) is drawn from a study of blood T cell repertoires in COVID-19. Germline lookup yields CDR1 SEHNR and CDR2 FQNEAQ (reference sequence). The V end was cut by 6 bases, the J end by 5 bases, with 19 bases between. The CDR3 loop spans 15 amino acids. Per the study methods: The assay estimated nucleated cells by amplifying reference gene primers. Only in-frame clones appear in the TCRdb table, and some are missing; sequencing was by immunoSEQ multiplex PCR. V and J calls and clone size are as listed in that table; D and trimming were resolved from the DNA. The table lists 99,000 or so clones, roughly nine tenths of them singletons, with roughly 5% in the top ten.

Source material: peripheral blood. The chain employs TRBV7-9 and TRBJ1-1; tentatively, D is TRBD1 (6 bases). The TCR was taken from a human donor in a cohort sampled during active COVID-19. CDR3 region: CASSWLGAGATEAFF. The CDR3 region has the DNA TGTGCCAGCAGTTGGTTGGGGGCAGGGGCGACTGAAGCTTTCTTT. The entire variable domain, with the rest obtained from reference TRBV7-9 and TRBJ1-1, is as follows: DTGVSQNPRHKITKRGQNVTFRCDPISEHNRLYWYRQTLGQGPEFLTYFQNEAQLEKSRLLSDRFSAERPKGSFSTLEIQRTEQGDSAMYLCASSWLGAGATEAFFGQGTRLTVV.